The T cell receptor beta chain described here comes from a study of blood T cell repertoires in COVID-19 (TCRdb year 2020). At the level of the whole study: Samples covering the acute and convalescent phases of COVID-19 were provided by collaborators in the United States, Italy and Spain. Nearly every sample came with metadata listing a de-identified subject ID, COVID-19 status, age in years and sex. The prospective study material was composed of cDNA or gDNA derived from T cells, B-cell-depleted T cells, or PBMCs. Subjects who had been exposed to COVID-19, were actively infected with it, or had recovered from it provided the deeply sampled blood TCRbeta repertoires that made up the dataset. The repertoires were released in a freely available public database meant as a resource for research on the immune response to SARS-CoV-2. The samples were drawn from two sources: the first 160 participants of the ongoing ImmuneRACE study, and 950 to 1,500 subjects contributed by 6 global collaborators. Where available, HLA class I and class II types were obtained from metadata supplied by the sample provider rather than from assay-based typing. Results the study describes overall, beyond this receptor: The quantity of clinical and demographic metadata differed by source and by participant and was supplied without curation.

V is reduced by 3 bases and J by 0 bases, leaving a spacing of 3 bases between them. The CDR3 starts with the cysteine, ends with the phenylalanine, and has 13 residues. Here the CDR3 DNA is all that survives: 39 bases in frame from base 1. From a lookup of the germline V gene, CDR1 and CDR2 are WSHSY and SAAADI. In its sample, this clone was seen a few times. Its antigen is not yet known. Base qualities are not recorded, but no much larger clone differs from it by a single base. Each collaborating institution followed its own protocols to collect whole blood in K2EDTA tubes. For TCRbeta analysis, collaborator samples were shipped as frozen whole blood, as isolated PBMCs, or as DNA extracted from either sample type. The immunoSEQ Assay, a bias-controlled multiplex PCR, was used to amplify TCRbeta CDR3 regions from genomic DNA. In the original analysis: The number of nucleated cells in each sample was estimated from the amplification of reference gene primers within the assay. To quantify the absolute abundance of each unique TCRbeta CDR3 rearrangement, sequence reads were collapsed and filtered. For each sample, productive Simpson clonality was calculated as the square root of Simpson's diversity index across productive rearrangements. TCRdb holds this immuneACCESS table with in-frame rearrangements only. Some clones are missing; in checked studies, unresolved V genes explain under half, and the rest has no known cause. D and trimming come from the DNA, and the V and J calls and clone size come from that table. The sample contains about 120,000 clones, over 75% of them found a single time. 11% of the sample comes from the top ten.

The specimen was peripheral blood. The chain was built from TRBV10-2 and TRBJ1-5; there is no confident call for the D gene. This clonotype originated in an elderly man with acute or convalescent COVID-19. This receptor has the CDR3 CASSDGSNQPQHF. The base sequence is TGCGCCAGCAGTGACGGTAGCAATCAGCCCCAGCATTTT.